These 21 T cell receptor beta chains were sequenced from one sample in a study of regulatory T cells in long-lasting Graves disease. The time point denotes: newly diagnosed GD, antithyroid drugs for less than 3 months. Scientists built the TCR library using RNA that was extracted from PBMCs. TCR beta libraries were built with iRepertoire HTBI primers and Arm-PCR of CDR3 regions. MiXCR, applied by TCRdb to the multiplex PCR reads, yields one record per CDR3 protein. Counted here are 450,000 to 650,000 distinct CDR3 sequences, around 16% occurring once; the ten biggest clones make up roughly 25%. These same records also appear under a second study, on T cells in Graves' hyperthyroidism and ophthalmopathy.

The specimen comprised peripheral blood mononuclear cells (PBMCs), sampled at new diagnosis, from a patient treated with antithyroid drugs. All receptors derive from a woman aged 40 to 65 with Graves disease.

This clonotype has a handful of counts. A single base separates this from a much larger clone, so it may be a read error. This chain joins TRBV11-2 and TRBJ2-1; TRBD2 matches 11 bases. The germline V gene encodes CDR1 SGHAT and CDR2 FQNNGV. The CDR3 spans 18 residues. The V segment lost 4 bases and the J segment 8 bases; nucleotides outside the gene matches: 16. The CDR3 loop is CASSSTASGGTAYDEQFF. The DNA for the CDR3 is TGTGCCAGCAGCTCTACGGCTAGCGGGGGGACGGCTTACGATGAGCAGTTCTTC.

This clonotype was recorded at least ten times. CDR3 coding DNA: TGTGCCAGCAGCTTACTCGGGACAGGGAGTCAGCCCCAGCATTTT. Its translation is CASSLLGTGSQPQHF. The chain employs TRBV7-2 and TRBJ1-5; 9 bases fit TRBD1. With V trimmed by 2 bases and J by 6 bases, 5 bases remained unmatched. From germline, CDR1 is SGHTA and CDR2 FQGNSA. The CDR3 totals 15 residues.

This sequence joins TRBV29-1 and TRBJ2-1; D gene unclear. Germline lookup yields CDR1 SQVTM and CDR2 ANQGSEA. The V gene lost 0 bases and the J gene lost 5 bases, with 5 bases spanning the gap. This CDR3 contains 12 residues. The CDR3 DNA is TGCAGCGTTGAAGATGGAGACAATGAGCAGTTCTTC. Protein product: CSVEDGDNEQFF.

The V gene is TRBV9, the J gene TRBJ1-2; no clear D. V was cut by 1 base and J by 6 bases, with 10 bases left in between. Germline assignment: CDR1 SGDLS and CDR2 YYNGEE. The CDR3 loop spans 13 amino acids. In DNA, the CDR3 is TGTGCCAGCAGCGTATCGGTGGAGGATGGCTACACCTTC. It translates to CASSVSVEDGYTF.

This clonotype was found a few times. The CDR3 loop is CASNPRTDKNQPQHF. CDR3 coding DNA: TGTGCCAGCAATCCAAGGACGGACAAAAATCAGCCCCAGCATTTT. The chain recombines TRBV2 with TRBJ1-5; perhaps TRBD1 as D (5 bases). V was pared by 7 bases and J by 4 bases, with 17 bases between. Germline CDR1 and CDR2: SNHLY and FYNNEI. The CDR3 loop spans 15 amino acids. The whole variable domain, remainder taken from reference TRBV2 and TRBJ1-5, is EPEVTQTPSHQVTQMGQEVILRCVPISNHLYFYWYRQILGQKVEFLVSFYNNEISEKSEIFDDQFSVERPDGSNFTLKIRSTKLEDSAMYFCASNPRTDKNQPQHFGDGTRLSIL.

The chain recombines TRBV4-2 with TRBJ1-2, with a tentative D call TRBD1 (5 bases). The germline CDR1 and CDR2 sequences are LGHNA and YNFKEQ. Trimming stripped 2 bases from V and 0 bases from J, with 13 bases between. The CDR3 is 16 amino acids. The CDR3 DNA reads as TGTGCCAGCAGCCAATCAGGGTCAGGGACTAACTATGGCTACACCTTC. Protein product: CASSQSGSGTNYGYTF.

This clonotype was seen ten or more times. V usage is TRBV30 and J usage is TRBJ2-4, with 10 bases identical to TRBD2. Germline V lookup: CDR1 GTSNPN, CDR2 SVGIG (reference sequence). V lost 4 bases, J lost 4 bases, and 4 bases stayed unmatched. The CDR3 totals 14 residues. The chain's CDR3 is CAWTAGGPKNIQYF. As DNA, the CDR3 is TGTGCCTGGACAGCGGGGGGGCCGAAAAACATTCAGTACTTC.

The chain links TRBV4-1 to TRBJ2-3; TRBD2 matches 10 bases. Germline CDR1 is MGHRA and CDR2 is YSYEKL. The V gene end was trimmed by 0 bases and the J gene end by 8 bases; junction bases not matched to a gene: 8. CDR3 length: 16 residues. CDR3 sequence: CASSQDLSGGAGTQYF. The CDR3 bases are TGCGCCAGCAGCCAAGATTTGAGCGGGGGGGCCGGTACGCAGTATTTT.

This clonotype was observed at least ten times. The gene calls are TRBV11-3 and TRBJ2-3; D perhaps matches TRBD2 (6 bases). Looked up from germline, CDR1 is SGHNT and CDR2 is YENEEA. V shed 5 bases and J shed 2 bases, with 17 bases lying between them. The length of the CDR3 is 16 residues. The CDR3 sequence: CASSPKRAGFTDTQYF. The DNA for the CDR3 is TGTGCCAGCAGCCCTAAAAGGGCGGGGTTCACAGATACGCAGTATTTT.

In its sample, this clonotype was seen a few times. The V gene is TRBV15, the J gene TRBJ1-6, with 10 bases fitting TRBD1. The CDR3 spans 15 residues. Germline V CDR1 and CDR2: LNHNV, YYDKDF (reference sequence). V dropped 4 bases and J dropped 10; count of bases not matched to a gene: 7. This CDR3 reads CATSKRQGAESPLHF. CDR3 nucleotide sequence: TGTGCCACCAGCAAACGACAGGGGGCCGAATCACCCCTCCACTTT.

This clonotype appeared many times. The chain combines TRBV5-1 with TRBJ2-7, with a weak D call TRBD1 (6 bases). This CDR3 spans 14 amino acids. Trimming left V 4 bases short and J 3 bases short, with 14 bases between. The germline V gene has CDR1 SGHRS and CDR2 YFSETQ. The CDR3, as DNA: TGCGCCAGCAGCCCCGGACAGACACACTACGAGCAGTACTTC. Amino acid sequence: CASSPGQTHYEQYF.

The chain links TRBV28 to TRBJ2-3; 13 bases fit TRBD2. Matching the DNA end better, TRBJ2-7 makes the J call doubtful. Germline V lookup: CDR1 MDHEN, CDR2 SYDVKM. The CDR3 is 15 amino acids. The CDR3 here is CASKGLAGASYEQYF. CDR3 coding DNA: TGTGCCAGCAAAGGACTAGCGGGAGCCTCCTACGAGCAGTACTTC.

The chain couples TRBV4-1 to TRBJ2-6; D gene unclear. V was trimmed by 1 base and J by 3 bases, leaving 13 bases between them. Germline CDR1 reads MGHRA; CDR2 reads YSYEKL. This CDR3 is 17 amino acids long. CDR3 DNA: TGCGCCAGCAGCCAAGGAGAGAACTCACTTGGGGCCAACGTCCTGACTTTC. It is translated as CASSQGENSLGANVLTF.

This clonotype appeared a few times. V is TRBV20-1 and J is TRBJ2-1, with 9 bases aligning to TRBD2. V lost 1 base to trimming and J lost 6 bases; unmatched junction nucleotides: 4. CDR1 and CDR2 (germline): DFQATT, SNEGSKA (reference sequence). The CDR3 is 14 residues long. The CDR3 coding sequence is TGCAGTGCTAGAGTGAGCGGGGGGCCCAATGAGCAGTTCTTC. It translates to CSARVSGGPNEQFF.

Many counts were recorded for this clonotype. This chain connects TRBV2 to TRBJ1-1; no clear D. V lost 0 bases and J 10 bases, leaving 9 bases between the germline ends. The length of the CDR3 is 12 residues. Germline CDR1 reads SNHLY; CDR2 reads FYNNEI. In DNA form, the CDR3 reads TGTGCCAGCAGTGAAGCTTCACTTTTAGCTTTCTTT. Translation gives CASSEASLLAFF.

The table lists this clonotype with a few counts. The chain combines TRBV7-2 with TRBJ2-3; D may correspond to TRBD1 or TRBD2 (5 bases each). The CDR3 contains 19 residues. The germline CDR1 and CDR2 sequences are SGHTA and FQGNSA. The V end was cut by 3 bases, the J end by 0 bases, with 22 bases between. The CDR3 DNA reads TGTGCCAGCAGCTTCTCTCGACTGTGGGGGAAGGCTAGCACAGATACGCAGTATTTT. Protein: CASSFSRLWGKASTDTQYF. Full variable domain (missing parts from reference TRBV7-2 and TRBJ2-3): GAGVSQSPSNKVTEKGKDVELRCDPISGHTALYWYRQSLGQGLEFLIYFQGNSAPDKSGLPSDRFSAERTGGSVSTLTIQRTQQEDSAVYLCASSFSRLWGKASTDTQYFGPGTRLTVL.

This clonotype was counted between two and nine times. The J gene is TRBJ2-3, the V gene TRBV11-2; D is unclear. V lost 2 bases and J lost 0, with 9 bases in between. CDR1 is SGHAT and CDR2 is FQNNGV in the germline V gene. This CDR3 region has 15 residues. CDR3 DNA sequence: TGTGCCAGCAGCTTACAGTTATCTAGCACAGATACGCAGTATTTT. Its protein product is CASSLQLSSTDTQYF.

This clonotype was seen a few times. The rearrangement links TRBV28 to TRBJ1-6, with a possible D match to TRBD1 (6 bases). CDR1 is MDHEN and CDR2 is SYDVKM in the germline V gene. The V and J ends lost 5 bases and 10 bases respectively, with 15 bases between them. This CDR3 spans 14 amino acids. CDR3 protein: CASSLTGWGSPLHF. The CDR3 region has the DNA TGTGCCAGCAGTCTCACAGGGTGGGGCTCACCCCTCCACTTT.

This clonotype was seen only once. This sequence joins TRBV20-1 and TRBJ2-1; the match to TRBD2 covers 7 bases. The CDR3 sequence is 16 residues long. Germline V lookup: CDR1 DFQATT, CDR2 SNEGSKA (reference sequence). The CDR3 DNA reads TGCAGCCGGGACTTTTTGTCGCTAGTGGGAGGGGATGAGCAGTTCTTC. This sequence encodes CSRDFLSLVGGDEQFF.

This chain connects TRBV5-1 to TRBJ2-7; 10 nucleotides align to TRBD2. The germline V gene has CDR1 SGHRS and CDR2 YFSETQ. The CDR3 has 16 amino acids. The ends lost 0 bases at V and 7 bases at J; junction bases unmatched: 10. Here the CDR3 DNA reads TGCGCCAGCAGCTTGGCTAGCGGGGGAACCTACAATGAGCAGTACTTC. Protein sequence: CASSLASGGTYNEQYF.

This clonotype occurred many times. This rearrangement joins TRBV3-1 to TRBJ1-1, with D unresolved. The CDR3 is 14 amino acids. The germline V gene has CDR1 LGHDT and CDR2 YNNKEL (reference sequence). V was clipped by 4 bases and J by 1 base, with 10 bases between them. CDR3 DNA sequence: TGTGCCAGCAGCCTCTCGTCCCCGAACACTGAAGCTTTCTTT. Its translation is CASSLSSPNTEAFF.